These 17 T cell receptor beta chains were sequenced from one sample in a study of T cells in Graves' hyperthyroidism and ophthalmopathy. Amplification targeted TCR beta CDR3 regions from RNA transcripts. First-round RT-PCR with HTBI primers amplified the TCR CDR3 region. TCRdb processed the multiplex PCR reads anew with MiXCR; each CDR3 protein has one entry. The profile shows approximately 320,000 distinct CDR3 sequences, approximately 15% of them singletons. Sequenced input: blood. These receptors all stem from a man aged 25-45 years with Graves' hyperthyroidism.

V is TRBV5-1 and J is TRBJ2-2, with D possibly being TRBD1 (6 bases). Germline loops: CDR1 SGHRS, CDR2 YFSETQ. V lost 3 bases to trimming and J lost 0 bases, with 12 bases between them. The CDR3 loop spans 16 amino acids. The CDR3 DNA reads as TGCGCCAGCAGCTCCGCCGGGACACCGAACACCGGGGAGCTGTTTTTT. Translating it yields CASSSAGTPNTGELFF.

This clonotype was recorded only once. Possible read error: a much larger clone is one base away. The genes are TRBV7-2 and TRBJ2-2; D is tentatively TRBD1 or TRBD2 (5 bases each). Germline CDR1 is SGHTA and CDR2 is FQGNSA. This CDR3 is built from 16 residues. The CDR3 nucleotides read TGTGTCAGCAGCTTAGGGGTCAGCGGTGGCACCGGGGAGCTGTTTTTT. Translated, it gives CVSSLGVSGGTGELFF.

The CDR3 sequence: CASSVSPGLAGQETQYF. CDR3 nucleotide sequence: TGTGCCAGCAGCGTAAGTCCGGGACTAGCGGGCCAAGAGACCCAGTACTTC. The chain recombines TRBV9 with TRBJ2-5; 12 bases are shared with TRBD2. Germline-derived CDR1 and CDR2 are SGDLS and YYNGEE. V dropped 1 base and J dropped 1; count of bases not matched to a gene: 5. There are 17 residues in the CDR3.

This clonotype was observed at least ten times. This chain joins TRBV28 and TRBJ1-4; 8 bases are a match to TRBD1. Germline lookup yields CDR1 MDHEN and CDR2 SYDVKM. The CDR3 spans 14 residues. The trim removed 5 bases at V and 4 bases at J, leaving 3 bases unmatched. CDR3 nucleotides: TGTGCCAGCAGTACCAGGGGGCTTAATGAAAAACTGTTTTTT. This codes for CASSTRGLNEKLFF. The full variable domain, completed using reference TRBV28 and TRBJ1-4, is DVKVTQSSRYLVKRTGEKVFLECVQDMDHENMFWYRQDPGLGLRLIYFSYDVKMKEKGDIPEGYSVSREKKERFSLILESASTNQTSMYLCASSTRGLNEKLFFGSGTQLSVL.

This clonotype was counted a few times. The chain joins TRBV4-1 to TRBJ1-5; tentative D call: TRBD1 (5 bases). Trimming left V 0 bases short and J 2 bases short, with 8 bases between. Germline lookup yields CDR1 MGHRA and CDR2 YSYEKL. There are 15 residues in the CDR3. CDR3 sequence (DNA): TGCGCCAGCAGCCAAGATTGGGGGGGCAATCAGCCCCAGCATTTT. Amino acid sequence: CASSQDWGGNQPQHF.

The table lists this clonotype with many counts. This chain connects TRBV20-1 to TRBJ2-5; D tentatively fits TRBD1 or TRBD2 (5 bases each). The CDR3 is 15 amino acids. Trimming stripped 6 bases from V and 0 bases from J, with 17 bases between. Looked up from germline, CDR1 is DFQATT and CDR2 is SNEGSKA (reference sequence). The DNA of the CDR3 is TGCAGTGCGCCCCAAGTGTCGGGACACCAAGAGACCCAGTACTTC. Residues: CSAPQVSGHQETQYF.

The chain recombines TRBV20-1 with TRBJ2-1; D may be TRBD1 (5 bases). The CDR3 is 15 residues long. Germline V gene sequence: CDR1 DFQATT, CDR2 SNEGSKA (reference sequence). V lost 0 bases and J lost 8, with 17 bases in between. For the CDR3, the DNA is TGCAGTGCTAGAGATCAGCGCAAGGGGAAGTATGAGCAGTTCTTC. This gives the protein CSARDQRKGKYEQFF.

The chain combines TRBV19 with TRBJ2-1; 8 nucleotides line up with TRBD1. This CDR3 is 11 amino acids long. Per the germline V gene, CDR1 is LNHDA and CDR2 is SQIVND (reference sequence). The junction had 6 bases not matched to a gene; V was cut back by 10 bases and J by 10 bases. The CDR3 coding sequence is TGTGCCACCGACAGGGGCGAGGAGCAGTTCTTC. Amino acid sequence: CATDRGEEQFF.

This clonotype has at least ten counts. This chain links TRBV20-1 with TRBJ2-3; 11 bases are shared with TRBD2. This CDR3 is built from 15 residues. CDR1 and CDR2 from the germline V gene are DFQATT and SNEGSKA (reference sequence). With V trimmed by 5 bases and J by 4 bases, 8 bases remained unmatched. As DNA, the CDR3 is TGCAGTGCTCTACAGACTAGCGGGACCCCAGATACGCAGTATTTT. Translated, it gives CSALQTSGTPDTQYF.

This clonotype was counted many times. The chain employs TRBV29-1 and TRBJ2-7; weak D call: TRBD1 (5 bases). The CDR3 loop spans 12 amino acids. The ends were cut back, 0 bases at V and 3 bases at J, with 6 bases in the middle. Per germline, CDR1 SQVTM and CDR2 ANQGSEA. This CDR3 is CSVEEDIYEQYF. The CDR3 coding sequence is TGCAGCGTTGAAGAGGACATCTACGAGCAGTACTTC.

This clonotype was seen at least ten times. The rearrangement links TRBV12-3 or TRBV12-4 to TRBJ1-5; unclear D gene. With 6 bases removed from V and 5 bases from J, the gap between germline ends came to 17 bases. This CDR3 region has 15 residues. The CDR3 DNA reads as TGTGCCAGCAGAAAAACGGGTTGGGGAGATCAGCCCCAGCATTTT. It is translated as CASRKTGWGDQPQHF.

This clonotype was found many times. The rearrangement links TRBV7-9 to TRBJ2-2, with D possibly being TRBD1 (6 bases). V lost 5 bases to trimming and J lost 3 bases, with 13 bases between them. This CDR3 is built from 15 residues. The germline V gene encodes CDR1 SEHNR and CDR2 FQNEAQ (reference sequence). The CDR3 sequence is CASSDEDSYTGELFF. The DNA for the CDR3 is TGTGCCAGCAGCGATGAGGACAGTTACACCGGGGAGCTGTTTTTT.

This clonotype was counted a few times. The CDR3 loop reads CASSLDGVPYNEQFF. The DNA for the CDR3 is TGTGCCAGCAGCTTGGACGGGGTCCCATACAATGAGCAGTTCTTC. V gene TRBV5-8 combines with J gene TRBJ2-1, with TRBD2 as a possible D gene (5 bases). Trimming cost V 0 bases and J 4 bases, with 11 bases left between them. CDR3 length: 15 residues. CDR1 and CDR2 (germline): SGHTS, YDEGEE.

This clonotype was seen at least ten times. The CDR3 region has the DNA TGTGCCAGCAGCCAGAGGGGATCAGGGGACAATGAGCAGTTCTTC. This translates into CASSQRGSGDNEQFF. This chain joins TRBV3-1 and TRBJ2-1; D might be TRBD1 (6 bases). Trimming pared 3 bases from V and 5 bases from J, leaving 14 bases between. Germline assignment: CDR1 LGHDT and CDR2 YNNKEL (reference sequence). The CDR3 is 15 residues long.

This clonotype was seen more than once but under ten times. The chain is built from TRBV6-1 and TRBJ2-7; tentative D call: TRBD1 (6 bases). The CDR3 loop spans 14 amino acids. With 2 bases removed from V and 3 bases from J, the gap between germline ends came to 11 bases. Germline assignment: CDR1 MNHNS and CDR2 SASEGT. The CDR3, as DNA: TGTGCCAGCAGTGAACACAGGGCGATCTACGAGCAGTACTTC. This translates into CASSEHRAIYEQYF.

The CDR3 bases are TGTGCTAGTGGTTTGGTACTAGGACCCTTTGGCCATGAGCAGTTCTTC. Protein sequence: CASGLVLGPFGHEQFF. The chain uses TRBV12-5 and TRBJ2-1, with TRBD2 as a possible D gene (5 bases). Germline V gene lookup returns CDR1 LGHNT and CDR2 FRNRAP. V was cut by 0 bases and J by 8 bases, with 17 bases left in between. This CDR3 contains 16 residues.

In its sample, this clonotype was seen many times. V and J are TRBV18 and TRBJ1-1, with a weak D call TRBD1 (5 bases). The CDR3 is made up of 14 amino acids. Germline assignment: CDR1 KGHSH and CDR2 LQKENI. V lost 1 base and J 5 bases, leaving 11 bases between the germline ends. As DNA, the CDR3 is TGTGCCAGCTCACCACAAGGGAAGGGGACTGAAGCTTTCTTT. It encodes CASSPQGKGTEAFF.